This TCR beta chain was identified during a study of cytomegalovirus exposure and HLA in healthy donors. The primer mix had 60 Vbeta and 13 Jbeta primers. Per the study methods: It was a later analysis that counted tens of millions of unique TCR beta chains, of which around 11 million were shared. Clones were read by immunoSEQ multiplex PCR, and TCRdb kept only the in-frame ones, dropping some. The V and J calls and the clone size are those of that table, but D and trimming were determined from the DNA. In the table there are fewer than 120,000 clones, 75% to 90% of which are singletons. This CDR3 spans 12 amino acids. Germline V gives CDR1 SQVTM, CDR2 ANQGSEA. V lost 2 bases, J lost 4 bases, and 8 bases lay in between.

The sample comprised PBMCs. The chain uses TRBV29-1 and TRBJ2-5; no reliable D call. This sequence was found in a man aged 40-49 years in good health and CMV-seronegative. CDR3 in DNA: TGCAGCGTTGAACCTGGCGGAGAGACCCAGTACTTC. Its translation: CSVEPGGETQYF.